The 13 T cell receptor beta chains reported below all come from one sample, sequenced in a study of a mutant IDH1 vaccine in newly diagnosed glioma. Time point of the sample: baseline, week 1 (first vaccination visit). Treatment of the sample: pre-vaccination baseline after standard-of-care therapy. Assay used: immunoSEQ multiplex PCR; TCRdb lists only in-frame clones, some missing. This table has 45,000 to 70,000 clones, 91% appearing once. The sequences come from PBMCs, collected from a glioma patient treated with radiotherapy, temozolomide or both. The receptors originated from a man aged 45-65 years with glioma.

The chain links TRBV9 to TRBJ2-7; D gene ambiguous. V dropped 1 base and J dropped 4 bases, with 12 bases sitting between them. The CDR3 spans 14 residues. CDR1 and CDR2 (germline): SGDLS, YYNGEE. The CDR3 sequence: CASSVLERSYEQYF. The DNA of the CDR3 is TGTGCCAGCAGCGTACTGGAAAGATCTTACGAGCAGTACTTC. The full variable domain, its missing parts supplied by reference TRBV9 and TRBJ2-7, is DSGVTQTPKHLITATGQRVTLRCSPRSGDLSVYWYQQSLDQGLQFLIQYYNGEERAKGNILERFSAQQFPDLHSELNLSSLELGDSALYFCASSVLERSYEQYFGPGTRLTVT.

This chain uses TRBV19 with TRBJ2-7; D gene uncertain. The germline V gene encodes CDR1 LNHDA and CDR2 SQIVND (reference sequence). V was pared by 6 bases and J by 2 bases, with 8 bases between. This CDR3 is built from 12 residues. CDR3 amino acids: CASSDGPYEQYF. In DNA form, the CDR3 reads TGTGCCAGTAGCGACGGACCCTACGAGCAGTACTTC.

In DNA, the CDR3 is TGTGCTTTGGGGTCTACAGATACGCAGTATTTT. Its protein is CALGSTDTQYF. The chain recombines TRBV7-9 with TRBJ2-3; D uncertain. The CDR3 sequence is 11 residues long. Germline loops: CDR1 SEHNR, CDR2 FQNEAQ (reference sequence).

This chain connects TRBV21-1 to TRBJ1-2; TRBD1 reflects the table's D call only, with no check against the DNA. TRBV21-1 represents a pseudogene. This CDR3 is 15 amino acids long. CDR3 nucleotides: TGTGCCAGCACCCCACGTGGGTCAGGGGGGTATCGCTACACCTTC. It yields the protein CASTPRGSGGYRYTF.

The rearrangement uses TRBV4-3 and TRBJ1-4; 7 bases agree with TRBD1. J was trimmed by 6 bases and V by 0 bases; bases with no gene match: 7. CDR3 length: 16 residues. In germline, CDR1 is LGHNA, CDR2 YSLEER. CDR3 bases: TGCGCCAGCAGCCAAGATAGGAGGGGGCTTTATGAAAAACTGTTTTTT. Translated, it gives CASSQDRRGLYEKLFF.

This clone was detected once. J is TRBJ1-1 and V is TRBV6-1, with TRBD1 as a possible D gene (5 bases). Trimming pared 6 bases from V and 4 bases from J, leaving 18 bases between. CDR1 and CDR2 (germline): MNHNS, SASEGT. This CDR3 spans 15 amino acids. The CDR3: CASRRRDSDVTEAFF. In DNA form, the CDR3 reads TGTGCCAGCAGGCGCCGGGACTCGGACGTCACTGAAGCTTTCTTT.

V gene TRBV5-1 combines with J gene TRBJ2-7; either TRBD1 or TRBD2 may fit D (5 bases each). The CDR3 has 13 residues. Germline CDR1 reads SGHRS; CDR2 reads YFSETQ. Deletions cut 0 bases from V and 7 bases from J, with 11 bases between. CDR3 nucleotide sequence: TGCGCCAGCAGCTTGGGTGGGGGTCGGGAGCAGTACTTC. This encodes CASSLGGGREQYF.

V and J are TRBV7-9 and TRBJ2-5, with 10 bases matching TRBD2. This CDR3 region has 16 residues. With V trimmed by 1 base and J by 2 bases, 4 bases remained unmatched. The germline gives CDR1 SEHNR, CDR2 FQNEAQ (reference sequence). CDR3 DNA sequence: TGTGCCAGCAGCTTAGTGTCTAGCGGGGGACAAGAGACCCAGTACTTC. Amino acids: CASSLVSSGGQETQYF.

The J gene is TRBJ2-7, the V gene TRBV7-8; 7 bases agree with TRBD2. V gave up 2 bases and J gave up 0 bases; unmatched junction bases: 4. Germline-derived CDR1 and CDR2 are SGHVS and FQNEAQ. The CDR3 covers 15 residues. The CDR3 sequence is CASSLRSSGSYEQYF. CDR3 DNA: TGTGCCAGCAGCTTAAGGTCTAGCGGCTCCTACGAGCAGTACTTC.

The chain has TRBV7-2 and TRBJ1-2; TRBD1 matches 10 bases. Per germline, CDR1 SGHTA and CDR2 FQGNSA. V lost 5 bases and J lost 8; bases outside the gene matches: 11. The CDR3 is 15 residues long. CDR3 protein: CASSRPDRGRAGYTF. In DNA form, the CDR3 reads TGTGCCAGCAGCCGTCCAGACAGGGGGCGAGCAGGCTACACCTTC. The full variable domain, with the rest looked up from reference TRBV7-2 and TRBJ1-2, is GAGVSQSPSNKVTEKGKDVELRCDPISGHTALYWYRQSLGQGLEFLIYFQGNSAPDKSGLPSDRFSAERTGGSVSTLTIQRTQQEDSAVYLCASSRPDRGRAGYTFGSGTRLTVV.

The J gene is TRBJ2-1, the V gene TRBV30, with a weak D call TRBD1 (5 bases). The V end lost 4 bases, the J end lost 0 bases, and 13 bases lay between the germline ends. Germline loops: CDR1 GTSNPN, CDR2 SVGIG (reference sequence). This CDR3 has 15 residues. For the CDR3, the DNA is TGTGCCTGGAAGGGGCGAGGTAGCTCCTACAATGAGCAGTTCTTC. Its protein is CAWKGRGSSYNEQFF.

The V gene is TRBV5-1, the J gene TRBJ2-1, with TRBD2 matching 13 bases. Germline CDR1 and CDR2: SGHRS and YFSETQ. Losses at the gene ends were 4 bases for V and 15 bases for J; bases not matched to a gene: 10. This CDR3 region has 14 residues. In nucleotides, the CDR3 is TGCGCCAGCAGCCCCGAACTAGCGGGAGGGCAGGGGTTCTTC. Translated, it gives CASSPELAGGQGFF.

This chain joins TRBV7-9 and TRBJ1-6; D gene ambiguous. CDR1 is SEHNR and CDR2 is FQNEAQ in the germline V gene (reference sequence). This CDR3 comprises 15 residues. Trimming took 1 base from V and 10 from J, leaving 14 bases between them. This CDR3 is CASSLEVSLASPLHF. As DNA, the CDR3 is TGTGCCAGCAGCTTAGAGGTGTCCCTTGCGTCACCCCTCCACTTT. Combining the CDR3 with reference TRBV7-9 and TRBJ1-6 gives the whole variable domain DTGVSQNPRHKITKRGQNVTFRCDPISEHNRLYWYRQTLGQGPEFLTYFQNEAQLEKSRLLSDRFSAERPKGSFSTLEIQRTEQGDSAMYLCASSLEVSLASPLHFGNGTRLTVT.